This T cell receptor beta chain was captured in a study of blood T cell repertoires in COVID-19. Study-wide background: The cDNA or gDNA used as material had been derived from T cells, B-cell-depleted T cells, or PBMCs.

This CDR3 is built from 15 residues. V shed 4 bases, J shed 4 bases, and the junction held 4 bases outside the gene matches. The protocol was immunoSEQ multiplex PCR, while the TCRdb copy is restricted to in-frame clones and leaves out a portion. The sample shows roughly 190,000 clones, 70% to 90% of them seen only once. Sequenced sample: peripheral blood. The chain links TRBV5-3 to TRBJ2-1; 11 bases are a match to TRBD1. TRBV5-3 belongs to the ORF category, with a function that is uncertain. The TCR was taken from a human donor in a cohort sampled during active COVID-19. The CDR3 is CARSPDRGLYNEQFF. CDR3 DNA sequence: TGTGCCAGAAGCCCGGACAGGGGGCTTTACAATGAGCAGTTCTTC.